One and the same sample provided the 5 T cell receptor beta chains below, sequenced in a study of T cell responses to AZD1222 COVID-19 vaccine. Some clones are missing from TCRdb's copy, which holds only in-frame ones; the method was immunoSEQ multiplex PCR. The table lists 150,000 to 200,000 clones, about 90% of them singletons. This material consisted of peripheral blood, taken 28 days after the second AZD1222 dose. The source is an adult who received the AZD1222 COVID-19 vaccine.

The CDR3 nucleotides read TGTGCCAGCAGCGCCACCACAACGGGTTACACCATATATTTT. It translates to CASSATTTGYTIYF. The V gene is TRBV25-1, the J gene TRBJ1-3, with D unclear. Per the germline V gene, CDR1 is MGHDK and CDR2 is SYGVNS. The germline V and J ends were trimmed by 6 bases and 8 bases, with 17 bases remaining between them. The CDR3 is 14 residues long.

The V gene is TRBV18, the J gene TRBJ2-7, with D possibly called TRBD1 or TRBD2 (5 bases each). Germline loops: CDR1 KGHSH, CDR2 LQKENI. The ends were cut back, 5 bases at V and 5 bases at J, with 13 bases in the middle. The CDR3 is 13 residues long. The chain's CDR3 is CASSIGGRDEQYF. CDR3 DNA sequence: TGTGCCAGCTCAATTGGGGGTCGGGACGAGCAGTACTTC.

The chain uses TRBV4-3 and TRBJ2-2; 13 nucleotides line up with TRBD2. V shed 1 base and J 8 bases; nucleotides not matched to a gene: 1. The CDR3 is 15 residues long. From germline, CDR1 is LGHNA and CDR2 YSLEER. CDR3 protein: CASSQGTSGGGELFF. DNA for the CDR3: TGCGCCAGCAGCCAAGGGACTAGCGGGGGAGGGGAGCTGTTTTTT.

V usage is TRBV4-2 and J usage is TRBJ2-4, with 7 bases matching TRBD1. CDR1 and CDR2 (germline): LGHNA, YNFKEQ. This CDR3 is built from 15 residues. J gave up 7 bases and V 2 bases, and 8 bases lay outside the gene matches. The DNA for the CDR3 is TGTGCCAGCAGCCAACCTACAGGGGTTGGTAACATTCAGTACTTC. Protein sequence: CASSQPTGVGNIQYF.

The chain links TRBV11-2 to TRBJ1-1; a weak D match, TRBD1 (6 bases). Deletions cut 0 bases from V and 1 base from J, with 9 bases between. The CDR3 spans 15 residues. CDR1 is SGHAT and CDR2 is FQNNGV in the germline V gene. This CDR3 reads CASSLDRGPNTEAFF. CDR3 coding DNA: TGTGCCAGCAGCTTAGACAGGGGCCCGAACACTGAAGCTTTCTTT.